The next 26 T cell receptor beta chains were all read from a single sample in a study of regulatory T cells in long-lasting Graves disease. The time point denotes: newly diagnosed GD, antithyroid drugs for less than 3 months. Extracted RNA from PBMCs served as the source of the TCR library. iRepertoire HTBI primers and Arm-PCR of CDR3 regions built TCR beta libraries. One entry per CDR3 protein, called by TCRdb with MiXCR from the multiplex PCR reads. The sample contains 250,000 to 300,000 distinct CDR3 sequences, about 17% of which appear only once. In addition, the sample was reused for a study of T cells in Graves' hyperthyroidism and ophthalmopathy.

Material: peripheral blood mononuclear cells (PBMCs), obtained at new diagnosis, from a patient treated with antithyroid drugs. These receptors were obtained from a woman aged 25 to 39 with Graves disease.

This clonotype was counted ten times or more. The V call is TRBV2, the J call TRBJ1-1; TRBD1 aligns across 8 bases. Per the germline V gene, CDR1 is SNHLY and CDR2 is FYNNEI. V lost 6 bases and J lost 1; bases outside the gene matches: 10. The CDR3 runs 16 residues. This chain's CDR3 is CASRPGTGSKNTEAFF. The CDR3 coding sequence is TGTGCCAGCAGACCCGGGACAGGTTCAAAGAACACTGAAGCTTTCTTT.

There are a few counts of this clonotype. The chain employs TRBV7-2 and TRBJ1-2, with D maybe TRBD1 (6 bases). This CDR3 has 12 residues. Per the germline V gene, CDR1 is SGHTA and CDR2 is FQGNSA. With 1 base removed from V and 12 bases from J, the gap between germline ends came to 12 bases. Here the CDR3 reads CASSLVTGLHTF. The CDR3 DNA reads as TGTGCCAGCAGCTTAGTCACAGGGCTTCACACCTTC.

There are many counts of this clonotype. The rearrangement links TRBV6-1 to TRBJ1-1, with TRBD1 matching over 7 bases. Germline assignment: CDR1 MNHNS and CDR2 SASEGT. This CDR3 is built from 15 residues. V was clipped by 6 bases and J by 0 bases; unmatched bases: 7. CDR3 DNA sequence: TGTGCCAGCAGGAAGGGGACAGCCATGAACACTGAAGCTTTCTTT. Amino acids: CASRKGTAMNTEAFF.

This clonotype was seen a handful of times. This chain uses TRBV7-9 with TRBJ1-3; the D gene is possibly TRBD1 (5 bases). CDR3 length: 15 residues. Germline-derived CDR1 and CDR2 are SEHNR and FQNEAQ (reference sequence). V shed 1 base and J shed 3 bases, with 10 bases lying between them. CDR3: CASSLEIQGGNTIYF. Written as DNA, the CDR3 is TGTGCCAGCAGCTTAGAGATCCAGGGTGGAAACACCATATATTTT.

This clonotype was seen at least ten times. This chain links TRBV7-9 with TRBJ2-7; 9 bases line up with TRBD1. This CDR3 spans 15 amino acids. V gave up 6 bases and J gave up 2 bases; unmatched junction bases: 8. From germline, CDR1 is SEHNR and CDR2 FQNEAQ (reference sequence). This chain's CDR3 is CASSPPGQGTYEQYF. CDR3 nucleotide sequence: TGTGCCAGCAGTCCCCCGGGACAGGGCACCTACGAGCAGTACTTC.

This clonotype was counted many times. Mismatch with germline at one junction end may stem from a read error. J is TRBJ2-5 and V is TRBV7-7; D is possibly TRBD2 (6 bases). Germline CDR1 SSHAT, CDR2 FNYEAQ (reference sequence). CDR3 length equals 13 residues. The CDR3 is CASSFGGYETQYF. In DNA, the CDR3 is TGTGCTAGCAGCTTTGGAGGGTACGAGACCCAGTACTTC.

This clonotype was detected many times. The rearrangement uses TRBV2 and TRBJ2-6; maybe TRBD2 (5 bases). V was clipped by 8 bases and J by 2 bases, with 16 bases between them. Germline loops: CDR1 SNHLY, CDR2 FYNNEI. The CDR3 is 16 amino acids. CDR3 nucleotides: TGTGCCAGCTCCGATGGTCGAGGGCCTGGGGCCAACGTCCTGACTTTC. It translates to CASSDGRGPGANVLTF.

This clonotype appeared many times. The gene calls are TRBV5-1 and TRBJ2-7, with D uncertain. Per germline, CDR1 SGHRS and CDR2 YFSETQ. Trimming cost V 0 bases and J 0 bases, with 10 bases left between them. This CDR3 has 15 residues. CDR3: CASSLGSHLSYEQYF. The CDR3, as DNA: TGCGCCAGCAGCTTGGGAAGCCACCTCTCCTACGAGCAGTACTTC.

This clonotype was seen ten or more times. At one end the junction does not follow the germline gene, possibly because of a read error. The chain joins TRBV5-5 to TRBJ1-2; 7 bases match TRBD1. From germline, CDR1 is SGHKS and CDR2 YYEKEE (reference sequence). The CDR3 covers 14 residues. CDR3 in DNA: TGCGCCAGCAGCCCGGGACAGCTCATCTATGGCTACACCTTC. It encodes CASSPGQLIYGYTF.

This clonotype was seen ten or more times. The CDR3 here is CASSKTGSYNSPLHF. CDR3 bases: TGCGCCAGCAGCAAGACAGGTTCCTATAATTCACCCCTCCACTTT. The chain employs TRBV5-1 and TRBJ1-6; tentatively, D is TRBD1 (6 bases). This CDR3 spans 15 amino acids. Germline lookup yields CDR1 SGHRS and CDR2 YFSETQ. Trimming left V 4 bases short and J 1 base short, with 9 bases between.

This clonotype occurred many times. CDR3 nucleotide sequence: TGCAGTGCTCGTCAGCCCGGGGACAATGAGCAGTTCTTC. Its translation: CSARQPGDNEQFF. V is TRBV20-1 and J is TRBJ2-1, with D maybe TRBD2 (5 bases). V dropped 5 bases and J dropped 5 bases, with 13 bases sitting between them. Germline V CDR1 and CDR2: DFQATT, SNEGSKA (reference sequence). This CDR3 region has 13 residues.

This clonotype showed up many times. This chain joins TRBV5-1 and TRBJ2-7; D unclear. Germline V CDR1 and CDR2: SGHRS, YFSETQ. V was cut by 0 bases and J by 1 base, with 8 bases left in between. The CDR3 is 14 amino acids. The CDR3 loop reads CASSLERDSYEQYF. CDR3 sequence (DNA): TGCGCCAGCAGCTTGGAGCGAGATTCCTACGAGCAGTACTTC.

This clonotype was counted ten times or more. The CDR3 DNA sequence: TGTGCCAGCAGCCAAGGATGGGGACTCGATTCACCCCTCCACTTT. It codes for CASSQGWGLDSPLHF. The chain has TRBV3-1 and TRBJ1-6, with TRBD1 as a possible D gene (5 bases). The CDR3 consists of 15 residues. Per germline, CDR1 LGHDT and CDR2 YNNKEL (reference sequence). Between the trimmed V and J ends, which lost 1 base and 8 bases, there was a span of 12 bases. Full variable domain (missing parts from reference TRBV3-1 and TRBJ1-6): DTAVSQTPKYLVTQMGNDKSIKCEQNLGHDTMYWYKQDSKKFLKIMFSYNNKELIINETVPNRFSPKSPDKAHLNLHINSLELGDSAVYFCASSQGWGLDSPLHFGNGTRLTVT.

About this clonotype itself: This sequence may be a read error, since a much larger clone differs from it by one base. CDR3 in amino acids: CASSEDRAGTGELFF. The CDR3 DNA reads as TGTGCCAGCAGTGAAGACAGGGCCGGCACCGGGGAGCTGTTTTTT. The chain joins TRBV6-1 to TRBJ2-2; maybe TRBD1 (6 bases). This CDR3 is built from 15 residues. In germline, CDR1 is MNHNS, CDR2 SASEGT. V was shortened by 1 base and J by 4 bases, with 10 bases between the two germline ends.

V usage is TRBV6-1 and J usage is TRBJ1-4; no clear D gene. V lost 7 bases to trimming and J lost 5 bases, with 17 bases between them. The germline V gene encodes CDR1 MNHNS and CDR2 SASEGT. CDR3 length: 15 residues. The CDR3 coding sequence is TGTGCCAGCACCCAAATCATTCCCCCAAATGAAAAACTGTTTTTT. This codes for CASTQIIPPNEKLFF.

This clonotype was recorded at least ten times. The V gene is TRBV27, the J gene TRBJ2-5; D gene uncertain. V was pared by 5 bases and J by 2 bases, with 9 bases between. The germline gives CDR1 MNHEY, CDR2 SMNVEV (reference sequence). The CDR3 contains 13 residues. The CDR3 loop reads CASSPLAQETQYF. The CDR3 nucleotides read TGTGCCAGCAGTCCTTTAGCTCAAGAGACCCAGTACTTC.

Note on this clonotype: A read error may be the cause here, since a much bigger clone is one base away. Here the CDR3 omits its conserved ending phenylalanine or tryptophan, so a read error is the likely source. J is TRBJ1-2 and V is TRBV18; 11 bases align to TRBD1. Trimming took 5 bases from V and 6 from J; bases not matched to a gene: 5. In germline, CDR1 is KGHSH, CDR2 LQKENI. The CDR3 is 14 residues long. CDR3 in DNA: TGTGCCAGCTCAGCGGACAGGGGGCAAGATGGCTACACCTTA. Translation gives CASSADRGQDGYTL.

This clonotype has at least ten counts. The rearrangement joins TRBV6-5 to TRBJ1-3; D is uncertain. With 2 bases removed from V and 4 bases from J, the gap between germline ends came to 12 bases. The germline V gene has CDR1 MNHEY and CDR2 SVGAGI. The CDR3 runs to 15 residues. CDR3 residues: CASSYDSFSGNTIYF. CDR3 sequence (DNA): TGTGCCAGCAGTTACGACTCCTTCTCGGGAAACACCATATATTTT.

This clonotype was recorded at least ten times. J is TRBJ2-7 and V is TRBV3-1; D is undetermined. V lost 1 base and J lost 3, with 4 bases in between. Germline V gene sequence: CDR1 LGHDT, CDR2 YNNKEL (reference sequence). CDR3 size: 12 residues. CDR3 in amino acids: CASSQVSYEQYF. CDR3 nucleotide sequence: TGTGCCAGCAGCCAAGTCAGCTACGAGCAGTACTTC.

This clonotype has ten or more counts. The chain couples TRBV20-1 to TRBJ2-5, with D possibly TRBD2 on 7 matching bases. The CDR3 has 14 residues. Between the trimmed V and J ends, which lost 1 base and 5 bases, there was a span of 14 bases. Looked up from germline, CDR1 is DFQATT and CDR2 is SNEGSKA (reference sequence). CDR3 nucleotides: TGCAGTGCTAGAGTGAGGGGGGAGGGTGAGACCCAGTACTTC. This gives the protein CSARVRGEGETQYF.

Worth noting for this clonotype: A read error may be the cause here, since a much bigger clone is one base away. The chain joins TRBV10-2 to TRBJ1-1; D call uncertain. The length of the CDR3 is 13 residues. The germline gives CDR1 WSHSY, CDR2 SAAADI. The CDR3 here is CASRQPRDTEASF. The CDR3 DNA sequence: TGCGCCAGCAGGCAACCAAGAGACACTGAAGCTTCCTTT.

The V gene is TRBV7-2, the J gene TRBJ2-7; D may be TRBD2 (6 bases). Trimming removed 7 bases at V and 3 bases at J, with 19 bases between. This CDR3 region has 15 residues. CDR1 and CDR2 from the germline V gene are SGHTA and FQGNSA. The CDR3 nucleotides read TGTGCCAGCACCGTGGGGAAGGGAGGTTACTACGAGCAGTACTTC. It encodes CASTVGKGGYYEQYF.

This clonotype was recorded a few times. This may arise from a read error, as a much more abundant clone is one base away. CDR3 DNA sequence: TGCGCCAGCAGTCAGGGACATGCTTTAAATGAAAAACTGTTTTTT. Protein sequence: CASSQGHALNEKLFF. The rearrangement joins TRBV4-1 to TRBJ1-4; weak D call: TRBD1 (6 bases). V lost 6 bases to trimming and J lost 5 bases, with 16 bases between them. Germline values: CDR1 MGHRA, CDR2 YSYEKL. The CDR3 runs 15 residues.

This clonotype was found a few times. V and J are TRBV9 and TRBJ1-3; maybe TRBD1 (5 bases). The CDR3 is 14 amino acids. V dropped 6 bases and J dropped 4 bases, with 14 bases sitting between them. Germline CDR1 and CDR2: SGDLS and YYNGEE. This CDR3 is CASNRGRTGNTIYF. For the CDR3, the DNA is TGTGCCAGCAACCGTGGGAGGACAGGAAACACCATATATTTT.

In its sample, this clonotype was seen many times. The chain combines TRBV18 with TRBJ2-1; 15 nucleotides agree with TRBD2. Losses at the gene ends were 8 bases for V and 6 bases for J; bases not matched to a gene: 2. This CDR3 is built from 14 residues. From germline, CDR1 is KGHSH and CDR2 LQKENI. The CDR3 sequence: CASGLAGGPNEQFF. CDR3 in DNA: TGTGCCAGCGGACTAGCGGGGGGGCCCAATGAGCAGTTCTTC.

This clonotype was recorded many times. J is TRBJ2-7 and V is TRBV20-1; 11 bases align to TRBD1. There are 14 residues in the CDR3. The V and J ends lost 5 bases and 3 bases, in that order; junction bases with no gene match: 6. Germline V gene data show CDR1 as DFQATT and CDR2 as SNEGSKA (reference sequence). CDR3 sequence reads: CSALGQGVFYEQYF. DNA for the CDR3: TGCAGTGCTCTGGGACAGGGGGTTTTCTACGAGCAGTACTTC.